This entry lists 15 T cell receptor beta chains sequenced from one sample in a study of memory CD4+ T cells and cytomegalovirus serostatus. The method was immunoSEQ multiplex PCR; TCRdb's version includes in-frame clones alone and lacks a portion of them. The sample carries some 52,000 clones, 78% recorded once. Single viable CD3+CD4+CD8-CD45RO+ cells were sorted as the memory CD4+ T cells. The sample was memory CD4+ T cells from blood. The receptor set was obtained from an adult in good health and CMV-seronegative.

The CDR3 protein is CASGRGGAQETQYF. DNA of the CDR3: TGTGCTAGTGGCCGCGGGGGGGCCCAAGAGACCCAGTACTTC. The chain combines TRBV12-5 with TRBJ2-5; 9 positions match TRBD2. The CDR3 is 14 amino acids. In germline, CDR1 is LGHNT, CDR2 FRNRAP. Unmatched junction bases numbered 3, after V lost 6 bases and J lost 1 base.

This chain uses TRBV5-1 with TRBJ2-7, with TRBD2 matching 14 bases. Unmatched junction bases numbered 6, after V lost 0 bases and J lost 1 base. This CDR3 has 18 residues. The germline V gene encodes CDR1 SGHRS and CDR2 YFSETQ. As DNA, the CDR3 is TGCGCCAGCAGCTTGGGACTAGCGGGGGGGCCTCTTTCCTACGAGCAGTACTTC. It translates to CASSLGLAGGPLSYEQYF.

The chain employs TRBV11-2 and TRBJ1-2; weak D call: TRBD1 (5 bases). V shed 4 bases and J shed 4 bases, with 22 bases lying between them. The CDR3 consists of 17 residues. Germline V gene sequence: CDR1 SGHAT, CDR2 FQNNGV. As DNA, the CDR3 is TGTGCCAGCAGCTCAGACGCGGGGGGTCGGGGGATCTATGGCTACACCTTC. It codes for CASSSDAGGRGIYGYTF.

The chain uses TRBV14 and TRBJ2-7, with 8 bases identical to TRBD2. V lost 0 bases to trimming and J lost 2 bases; unmatched junction nucleotides: 6. The CDR3 is 16 amino acids. Per the germline V gene, CDR1 is SGHDN and CDR2 is FVKESK. The CDR3 sequence: CASSQEGGGPTYEQYF. The CDR3 DNA sequence: TGTGCCAGCAGCCAAGAGGGCGGGGGGCCTACCTACGAGCAGTACTTC.

The chain links TRBV11-2 to TRBJ1-2; TRBD1 matches 10 bases. Germline CDR1 and CDR2: SGHAT and FQNNGV. The trim removed 5 bases at V and 4 bases at J, leaving 7 bases unmatched. This CDR3 is built from 15 residues. CDR3 nucleotides: TGTGCCAGCAGCGTTACCCGGGACAGGGGCTATGGCTACACCTTC. Translated: CASSVTRDRGYGYTF.

This chain uses TRBV11-2 with TRBJ2-7, with D perhaps TRBD2 (5 bases). The CDR3 has 14 residues. Germline V CDR1 and CDR2: SGHAT, FQNNGV. V lost 0 bases to trimming and J lost 5 bases, with 11 bases between them. The CDR3 loop is CASSLDPEGNEQYF. CDR3 in DNA: TGTGCCAGCAGCTTAGATCCTGAGGGAAACGAGCAGTACTTC.

J is TRBJ2-7 and V is TRBV29-1; possibly TRBD1 for D (5 bases). Germline lookup yields CDR1 SQVTM and CDR2 ANQGSEA. The CDR3 contains 12 residues. Between the trimmed V and J ends, which lost 3 bases and 5 bases, there was a span of 11 bases. The CDR3 protein is CSVDSGLDEQYF. CDR3 bases: TGCAGCGTTGACTCAGGGTTGGACGAGCAGTACTTC.

In this sample, this clone turned up once. The rearrangement links TRBV11-2 to TRBJ2-5, with D unclear. This CDR3 has 14 residues. V was cut by 5 bases and J by 1 base, with 11 bases left in between. Germline V gene sequence: CDR1 SGHAT, CDR2 FQNNGV. The CDR3 DNA sequence: TGTGCCAGCAGCATATTCGGCCCCCAAGAGACCCAGTACTTC. Amino acid sequence: CASSIFGPQETQYF.

The gene calls are TRBV11-2 and TRBJ2-3, with 8 nucleotides matching TRBD2. Germline V CDR1 and CDR2: SGHAT, FQNNGV. CDR3 length equals 15 residues. V dropped 5 bases and J dropped 2; count of bases not matched to a gene: 6. CDR3 DNA: TGTGCCAGCAGCCTGAGCGGGGGAGACACAGATACGCAGTATTTT. Its translation: CASSLSGGDTDTQYF.

This rearrangement joins TRBV2 to TRBJ1-4; D ambiguous. Germline V gene lookup returns CDR1 SNHLY and CDR2 FYNNEI. This CDR3 is 13 amino acids long. V was pared by 8 bases and J by 2 bases, with 9 bases between. CDR3 amino acids: CASSGITNEKLFF. The CDR3 region has the DNA TGTGCCAGCTCCGGGATCACTAATGAAAAACTGTTTTTT.

J is TRBJ2-7 and V is TRBV6-1; 7 bases line up with TRBD2. Germline V gene sequence: CDR1 MNHNS, CDR2 SASEGT. There are 16 residues in the CDR3. The V and J ends lost 4 bases and 1 base, in that order; junction bases with no gene match: 10. The CDR3 DNA sequence: TGTGCCAGCAGTGGAAACATAGCGGGCCCGTCCTACGAGCAGTACTTC. It translates to CASSGNIAGPSYEQYF.

This clone has a handful of counts. The chain has TRBV19 and TRBJ2-2; the D gene is possibly TRBD1 (5 bases). The CDR3 is 14 residues long. The germline V gene has CDR1 LNHDA and CDR2 SQIVND (reference sequence). V shed 2 bases and J shed 4 bases, with 8 bases lying between them. CDR3 bases: TGTGCCAGTAGTATAAGGGGTGGCACCGGGGAGCTGTTTTTT. Protein product: CASSIRGGTGELFF.

This rearrangement joins TRBV6-1 to TRBJ2-5, with 7 bases identical to TRBD1. Matching the DNA end better, TRBJ2-7 makes the J call doubtful. The CDR3 runs 14 residues. The germline gives CDR1 MNHNS, CDR2 SASEGT. CDR3 region: CASSRTGTTYEQYF. In DNA form, the CDR3 reads TGTGCCAGCAGTAGGACAGGAACAACCTACGAGCAGTACTTC.

CDR3 DNA sequence: TGTGCCAGTAGTAGCAAACCGGGACCGTTGGGAAATCAGCCCCAGCATTTT. Its protein product is CASSSKPGPLGNQPQHF. This sequence joins TRBV19 and TRBJ1-5; D is perhaps TRBD1 (5 bases). V was shortened by 4 bases and J by 4 bases, with 20 bases between the two germline ends. This CDR3 spans 17 amino acids. CDR1 and CDR2 (germline): LNHDA, SQIVND (reference sequence).

CDR3 sequence: CATSRDSGNTEAFF. CDR3 DNA sequence: TGTGCCACCAGCAGAGATTCAGGGAACACTGAAGCTTTCTTT. V usage is TRBV15 and J usage is TRBJ1-1; no definite D call. V was shortened by 0 bases and J by 1 base, with 6 bases between the two germline ends. There are 14 residues in the CDR3. The V gene's germline CDR1 is LNHNV and CDR2 YYDKDF (reference sequence).